This T cell receptor (beta chain) was sequenced for a study of T cells after yellow fever vaccination (dated by TCRdb to between 2018 and 2020). Regarding the complete study: Libraries from fractions with low cell numbers were prepared with the SMART-Seq v4 Ultra Low Input RNA kit. To track T-cell clones before and after primary and booster YFV17D yellow fever vaccination, bulk TCR alpha and beta repertoires were sequenced longitudinally. Two healthy male donors, one aged 18 to 30 and one aged 30 to 40 years, made up the cohort. Blood samples were taken at several timepoints before and after primary and secondary immunization, and bulk PBMC replicates and cell subsets were isolated.

Synthesis of TCR cDNA relied on 5'RACE template switching, a step that introduced a universal primer site along with unique molecular identifiers. cDNA synthesis was primed from both the TCR alpha and TCR beta constant segments. Library amplification involved two PCR steps, and the second step added sample barcodes and sequencing adapters. Libraries were sequenced on Illumina HiSeq 2500 (2x100 bp) or NovaSeq (2x150 bp). Concerning the study's data processing: MIGEC was used to demultiplex reads and collapse the reads into UMI consensus sequences, and MiXCR was used for V(D)J alignment. Vaccine-responding clonotypes were identified with edgeR using replicate PBMC samples, with FDR below 0.01 and a log2 fold change above 5 up to day 15 being required. Each bulk clonotype was labeled CD4 or CD8 based on which sequenced repertoire, CD4 or CD8, contained the clonotype at higher abundance. NS4B-specific clonotypes were defined as those at least 10-fold enriched in dextramer-positive over dextramer-negative fractions; CD4-biased clonotypes were excluded. TCRdb took the public reads, trimmed them with fastp at Q25, ran MiXCR for clone calling and kept in-frame beta chains. A single entry per CDR3 protein holds the most common genes and DNA from its merged rows. The authors' filters were not applied to this entry. The sample contains 50,000 to 65,000 distinct CDR3 sequences, approximately 6.6% of them found a single time. Approximately 24% of the sample goes to the ten largest clones.

Many counts were recorded for this clonotype. No per-base quality is available; no much larger clone lies one base away. The CDR3 numbers 12 residues from cysteine through phenylalanine. The CDR3 DNA has 36 bases and is translated from base 1. The germline V gene (reference sequence) provides CDR1 DFQATT and CDR2 SNEGSKA. The germline ends are 11 bases apart after V is trimmed by 5 bases and J by 6 bases. The treatment or condition label on this specimen signifies: live attenuated yellow fever vaccine strain. PBMCs were isolated from peripheral blood using a standard Ficoll-Paque protocol. Epitope-specific CD8 T cells were sorted with a dextramer loaded with the yellow fever NS4B epitope peptide, together with anti-CD3 and anti-CD8 staining. RNA was extracted with TriZol from bulk PBMCs, CD4 and CD8 fractions, and dextramer-positive and dextramer-negative fractions. What the research found in general, with its limitations: A small share of clonotypes was detected in both CD4 and CD8 compartments, with the overlap likely arising from convergent recombination. The study included only two donors, which limits how far the findings can be generalized. Computational filtering was needed because FACS-sorted repertoires could contain abundant contaminating clonotypes from the bulk population. The secondary T-cell response was found to be weaker but faster than the primary response, with a peak reached on day 5 rather than on day 15. Most clones expanded after primary vaccination (roughly 96% of CD4 and about 85% of CD8) were re-detected after the booster, suggesting that broad memory maintenance occurred.

The receptor was derived from a man between 18 and 35 years old who received the YFV17D yellow fever vaccine. The receptor chain draws on TRBV20-1 and TRBJ2-4, with the D segment identity uncertain. Sequenced material: CD8+ T cells not binding an NS4B(214-222) dextramer, sorted from PBMCs, taken around 45 days after the first yellow fever vaccination. What this sample's cell subset or site label stands for: NS4B epitope dextramer-negative CD8 T cells. The CDR3 region has the sequence CSAGSFRNIQYF. The DNA sequence follows: TGCAGTGCTGGTTCTTTTCGAAACATTCAGTACTTC.